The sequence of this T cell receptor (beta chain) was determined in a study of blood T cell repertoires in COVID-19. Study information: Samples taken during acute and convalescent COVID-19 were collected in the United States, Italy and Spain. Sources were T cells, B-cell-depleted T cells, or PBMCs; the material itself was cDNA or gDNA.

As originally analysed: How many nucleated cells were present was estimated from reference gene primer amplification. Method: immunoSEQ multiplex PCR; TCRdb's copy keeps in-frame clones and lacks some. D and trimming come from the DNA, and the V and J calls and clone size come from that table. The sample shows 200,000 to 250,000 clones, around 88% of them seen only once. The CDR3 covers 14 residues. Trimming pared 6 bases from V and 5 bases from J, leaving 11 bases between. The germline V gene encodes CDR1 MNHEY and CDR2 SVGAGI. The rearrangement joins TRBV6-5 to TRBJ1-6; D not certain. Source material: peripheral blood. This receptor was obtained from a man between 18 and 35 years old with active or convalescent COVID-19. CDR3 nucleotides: TGTGCCAGCAGATTACGGGTCGATAATTCACCCCTCCACTTT. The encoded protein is CASRLRVDNSPLHF.